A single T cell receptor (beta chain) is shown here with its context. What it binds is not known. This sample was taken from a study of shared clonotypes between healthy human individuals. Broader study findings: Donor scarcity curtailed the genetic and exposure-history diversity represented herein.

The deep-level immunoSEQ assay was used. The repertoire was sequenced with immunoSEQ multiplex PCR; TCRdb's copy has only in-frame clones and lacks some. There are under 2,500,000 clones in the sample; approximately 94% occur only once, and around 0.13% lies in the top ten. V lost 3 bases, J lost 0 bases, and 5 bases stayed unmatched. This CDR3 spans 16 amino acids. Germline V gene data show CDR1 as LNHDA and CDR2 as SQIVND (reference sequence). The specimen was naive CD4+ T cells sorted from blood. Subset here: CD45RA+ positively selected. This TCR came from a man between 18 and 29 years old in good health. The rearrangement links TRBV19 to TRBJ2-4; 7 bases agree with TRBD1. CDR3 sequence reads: CASSMGQTLAKNIQYF. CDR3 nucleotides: TGTGCCAGTAGTATGGGACAGACCCTAGCCAAAAACATTCAGTACTTC.